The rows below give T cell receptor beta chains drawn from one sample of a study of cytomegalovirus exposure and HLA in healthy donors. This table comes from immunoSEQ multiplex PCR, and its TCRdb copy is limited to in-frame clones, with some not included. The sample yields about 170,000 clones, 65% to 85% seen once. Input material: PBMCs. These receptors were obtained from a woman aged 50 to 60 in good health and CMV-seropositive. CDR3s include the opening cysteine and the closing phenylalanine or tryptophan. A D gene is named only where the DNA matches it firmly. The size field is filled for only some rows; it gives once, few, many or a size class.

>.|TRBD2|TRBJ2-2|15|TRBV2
CASSEASGGPGELFF
TGTGCCAGCAGTGAAGCTAGCGGGGGGCCCGGGGAGCTGTTTTTT
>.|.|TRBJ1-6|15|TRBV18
CASSLTKKTDSPLHF
TGTGCCAGCTCCCTTACTAAAAAGACGGATTCACCCCTCCACTTT
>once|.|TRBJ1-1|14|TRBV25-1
CASSQSGGARGAFF
TGTGCCAGCAGTCAATCAGGAGGGGCCCGTGGAGCTTTCTTT
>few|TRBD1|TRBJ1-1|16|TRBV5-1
CASSTRTGSRMSEAFF
TGCGCCAGCAGCACCAGGACAGGGTCTAGGATGAGTGAAGCTTTCTTT
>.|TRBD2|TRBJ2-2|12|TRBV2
CASSALAGELFF
TGTGCCAGCAGTGCACTAGCGGGGGAGCTGTTTTTT
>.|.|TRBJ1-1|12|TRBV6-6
CASNPHSTLAFF
TGTGCCAGCAACCCCCACTCGACATTGGCTTTCTTT
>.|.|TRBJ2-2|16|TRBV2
CASSPSSRGNTGELFF
TGTGCCAGCAGCCCCTCAAGTCGGGGGAACACCGGGGAGCTGTTTTTT
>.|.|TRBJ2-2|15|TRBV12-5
CASLHGSKNTGELFF
TGTGCTAGCCTCCACGGGAGCAAGAACACCGGGGAGCTGTTTTTT
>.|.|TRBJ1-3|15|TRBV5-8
CASSLYRTSGNTIYF
TGTGCCAGCAGCTTGTACAGGACCTCTGGAAACACCATATATTTT
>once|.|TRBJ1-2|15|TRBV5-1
CASSPKDRGLYGYNF
TGCGCCAGCAGCCCGAAAGACAGAGGCCTCTATGGCTACAACTTC
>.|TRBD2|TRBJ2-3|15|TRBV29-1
CSVPSSGSVTDTQYF
TGCAGCGTCCCCTCTAGCGGGTCTGTCACAGATACGCAGTATTTT
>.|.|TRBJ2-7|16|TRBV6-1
CASSELLGNRVYEQYF
TGTGCCAGCAGTGAACTTTTGGGCAACAGGGTGTACGAGCAGTACTTC
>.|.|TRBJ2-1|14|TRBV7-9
CASSITGSNDEQFF
TGTGCCAGCAGCATCACAGGCTCGAACGATGAGCAGTTCTTC
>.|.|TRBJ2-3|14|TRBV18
CASSPGAGTDTQYF
TGTGCCAGCTCACCAGGGGCAGGAACAGATACGCAGTATTTT
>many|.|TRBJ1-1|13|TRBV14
CASSWGVNTEAFF
TGTGCCAGCAGCTGGGGGGTGAACACTGAAGCTTTCTTT
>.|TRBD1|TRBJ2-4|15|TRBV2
CASRPGQGMENIQYF
TGTGCCAGCAGGCCGGGACAGGGGATGGAAAACATTCAGTACTTC
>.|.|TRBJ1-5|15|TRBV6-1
CASSEGRGPNQPQHF
TGTGCCAGCAGTGAGGGCAGGGGCCCGAATCAGCCCCAGCATTTT
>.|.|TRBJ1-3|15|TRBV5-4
CASSPTGSSGNTIYF
TGTGCCAGCAGCCCTACAGGGTCATCTGGAAACACCATATATTTT
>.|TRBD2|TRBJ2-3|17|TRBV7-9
CASSLLRSGGSEDTQYF
TGTGCCAGCAGCTTACTTCGAAGCGGGGGGTCTGAAGATACGCAGTATTTT
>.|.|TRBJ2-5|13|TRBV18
CASSTRGGETQYF
TGTGCCAGCTCAACCAGGGGAGGGGAGACCCAGTACTTC
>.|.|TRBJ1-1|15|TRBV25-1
CASSESTEWGAEAFF
TGTGCCAGCAGTGAATCCACCGAGTGGGGGGCTGAAGCTTTCTTT
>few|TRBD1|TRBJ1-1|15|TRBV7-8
CASSFSQGANTEAFF
TGTGCCAGCAGCTTTAGCCAGGGGGCCAACACTGAAGCTTTCTTT
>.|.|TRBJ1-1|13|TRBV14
CASSLDRNTEAFF
TGTGCCAGCAGCCTAGACAGGAACACTGAAGCTTTCTTT
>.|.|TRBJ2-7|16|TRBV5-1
CASSYGDLLAPYEQYF
TGCGCCAGCAGCTACGGGGACTTGCTAGCCCCCTACGAGCAGTACTTC
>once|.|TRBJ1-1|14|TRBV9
CASSAHIANTEAFF
TGTGCCAGCAGCGCCCACATAGCCAACACTGAAGCTTTCTTT
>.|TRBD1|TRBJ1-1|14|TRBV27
CASSLGTVNTEAFF
TGTGCCAGCAGTTTAGGGACAGTGAACACTGAAGCTTTCTTT
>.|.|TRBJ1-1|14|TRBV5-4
CASSEGTTYTEAFF
TGTGCCAGCAGCGAGGGAACAACGTACACTGAAGCTTTCTTT
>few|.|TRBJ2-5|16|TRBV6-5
CASSYSGRPNQETQYF
TGTGCCAGCAGTTACTCGGGCAGACCTAATCAAGAGACCCAGTACTTC
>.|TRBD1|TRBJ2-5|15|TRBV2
CASSNRRQGLGEQYF
TGTGCCAGCAGTAATAGGAGACAGGGTCTGGGGGAGCAGTACTTC
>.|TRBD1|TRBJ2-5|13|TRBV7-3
CASSRGTEETQYF
TGTGCCAGCAGCCGTGGGACAGAAGAGACCCAGTACTTC
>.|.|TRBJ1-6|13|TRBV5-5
CASSPSKRSPLHF
TGTGCCAGCAGCCCTTCGAAGCGTTCACCCCTCCACTTT